This T cell receptor (beta chain) appears in the sequencing data of a study of shared clonotypes between healthy human individuals. Whole-study results and caveats: How much donors shared clonotypes was expected to be affected by sequencing depth.

Running of the assay took place at deep level. Repertoires were generated with immunoSEQ multiplex PCR, while TCRdb's copy carries only in-frame clones and drops some. In the table there are 2 million to 2.5 million clones, around 93% of which are singletons. Details on this clone: Antigen: not known. This sample includes further DNA sequences coding for the same CDR3.

Germline CDR1 LNHNV, CDR2 YYDKDF (reference sequence). V was pared by 0 bases and J by 1 base, with 9 bases between. The CDR3 has 15 amino acids. All of the donors resided in Nashville, Tennessee, and each was a Caucasian adult. The material sequenced was naive CD4+ T cells from PBMCs. Indicated subset: CD45RA+ positively selected. The receptor was isolated from a man younger than 30 in good health. Some clones in this sample may be carry-over from other donors' samples. The chain recombines TRBV15 with TRBJ1-1, with D unclear. This CDR3 reads CATSRDRGGNTEAFF. CDR3 DNA: TGTGCCACCAGCAGAGATCGGGGTGGGAACACTGAAGCTTTCTTT. The variable domain in full, with the rest retrieved from reference TRBV15 and TRBJ1-1, is DAMVIQNPRYQVTQFGKPVTLSCSQTLNHNVMYWYQQKSSQAPKLLFHYYDKDFNNEADTPDNFQSRRPNTSFCFLDIRSPGLGDTAMYLCATSRDRGGNTEAFFGQGTRLTVV.